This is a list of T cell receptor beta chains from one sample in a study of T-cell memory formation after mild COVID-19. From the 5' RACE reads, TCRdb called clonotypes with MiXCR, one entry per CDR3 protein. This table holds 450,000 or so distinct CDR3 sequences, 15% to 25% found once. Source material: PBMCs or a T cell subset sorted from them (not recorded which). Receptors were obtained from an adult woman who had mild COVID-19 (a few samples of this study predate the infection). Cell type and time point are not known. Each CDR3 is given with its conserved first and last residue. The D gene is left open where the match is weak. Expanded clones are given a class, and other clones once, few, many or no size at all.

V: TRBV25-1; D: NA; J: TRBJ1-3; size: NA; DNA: TGTGCCAGCAGTGAGGGGGCAACTGGAAACACCATATATTTT; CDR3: CASSEGATGNTIYF
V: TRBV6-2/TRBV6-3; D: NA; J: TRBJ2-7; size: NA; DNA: TGTGCCAGCAGTTACGAGGCCGGAGCCAACGAGCAGTACTTC; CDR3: CASSYEAGANEQYF
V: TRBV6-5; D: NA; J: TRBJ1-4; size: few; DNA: TGTGCCAGCGCGGGACAATCTAATGAAAAACTGTTTTTT; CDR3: CASAGQSNEKLFF
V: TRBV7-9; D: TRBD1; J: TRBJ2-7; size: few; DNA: TGTGCCAGCAGCTTTGACAGGGGTTTCGAGCAGTACTTC; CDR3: CASSFDRGFEQYF
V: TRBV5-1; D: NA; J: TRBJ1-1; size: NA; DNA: TGCGCCAGCAGCCAAAGGGGCAGTGAAGCTTTCTTT; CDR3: CASSQRGSEAFF
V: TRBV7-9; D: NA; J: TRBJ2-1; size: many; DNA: TGTGCCAGCAGCTTAGCGCCGCAGGTTAGGTTCTTC; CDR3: CASSLAPQVRFF
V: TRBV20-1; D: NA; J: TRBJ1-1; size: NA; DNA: TGCAGTGCGCTACCCCATGACCAGATGAACACTGAAGCTTTCTTT; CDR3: CSALPHDQMNTEAFF
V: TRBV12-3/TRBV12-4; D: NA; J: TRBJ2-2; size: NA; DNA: TGTGCCAGCACCAATAACACCGGGGAGCTGTTTTTT; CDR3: CASTNNTGELFF
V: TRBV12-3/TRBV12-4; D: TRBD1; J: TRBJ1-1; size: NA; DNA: TGTGCCAGCAGCACCGGACAGGGCCAGAACACTGAAGCTTTCTTT; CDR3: CASSTGQGQNTEAFF
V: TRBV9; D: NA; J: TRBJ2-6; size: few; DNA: TGTGCCAGCAGCGATGGAATTCAGTCTCGTGGGGCCAACGTCCTGACTTTC; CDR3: CASSDGIQSRGANVLTF
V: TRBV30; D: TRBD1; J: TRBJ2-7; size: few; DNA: TGTGCCTGGAGTCATCAGGGGGAATTCTACTACGAGCAGTACTTC; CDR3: CAWSHQGEFYYEQYF
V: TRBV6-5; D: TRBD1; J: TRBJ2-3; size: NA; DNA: TGTGCCAGCAGTTACCAGGGGGCAGGCACAGATACGCAGTATTTT; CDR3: CASSYQGAGTDTQYF
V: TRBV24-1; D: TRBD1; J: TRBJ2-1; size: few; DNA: TGTGCCACCTCCGTAGGGTCAGGGGGCTCCTACAATGAGCAGTTCTTC; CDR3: CATSVGSGGSYNEQFF